This T cell receptor beta chain was retrieved from a study of T cell responses to AZD1222 COVID-19 vaccine. The length of the CDR3 is 13 residues. The V gene's germline CDR1 is MDHEN and CDR2 SYDVKM. Trimming shortened V by 6 bases and J by 1 base, and 9 bases separated the two germline ends. The study, taken as a whole, reports: White British donors predominated, females outnumbered males, and clonal diversity was possibly underestimated. Close to half of spike-specific TCRs reportedly recognize unmutated variant regions.

TCRdb's table, derived via immunoSEQ multiplex PCR, lists solely in-frame clones and lacks some. This sample has about 130,000 clones, with approximately 88% found just once. Comment on this clone: What it binds is not known.

The chain couples TRBV28 to TRBJ1-1, with no clear D. Sequencing used peripheral blood, obtained on day 0 of AZD1222 vaccination. The TCR originated in an adult in good health. The CDR3 protein is CASSPFPNTEAFF. The CDR3 DNA is TGTGCCAGCAGCCCCTTTCCGAACACTGAAGCTTTCTTT.